A single sample gave rise to the 18 T cell receptor beta chains below, sequenced in a study of T cell repertoires in cytomegalovirus infection. TCRdb recomputed calls from the reads with MiXCR, one row per CDR3 protein. The table records about 830,000 distinct CDR3 sequences, approximately 32% of them present only once. Antigen specificity for these receptors is unknown. Sequences were derived from cultured CD8+ T cells from PBMCs, sampled from culture after CMV antigen stimulation. The receptors stem from a human donor in good health (CMV status not recorded). Some clones in this sample may be carry-over from other donors' samples.

This clonotype was found a few times. The chain uses TRBV9 and TRBJ2-1; tentative D call: TRBD2 (6 bases). V lost 0 bases and J 8 bases, leaving 15 bases between the germline ends. The germline gives CDR1 SGDLS, CDR2 YYNGEE. The CDR3 contains 15 residues. The CDR3 spells CASSVGSLASHEQFF. The CDR3 DNA follows: TGTGCCAGCAGCGTAGGGTCACTAGCATCCCATGAGCAGTTCTTC.

The chain links TRBV7-3 to TRBJ1-4, with a possible D match to TRBD1 (5 bases). The CDR3 runs to 15 residues. Between the trimmed V and J ends, which lost 2 bases and 5 bases, there was a span of 12 bases. Germline CDR1 and CDR2: SGHTA and FQGTGA. This CDR3 is CASSLFGGANEKLFF. The CDR3 DNA reads as TGTGCCAGCAGCTTATTTGGGGGAGCCAATGAAAAACTGTTTTTT.

The chain is built from TRBV27 and TRBJ1-2; no firm D call. This CDR3 contains 13 residues. Germline values: CDR1 MNHEY, CDR2 SMNVEV (reference sequence). Trimming removed 4 bases at V and 4 bases at J, with 10 bases between. CDR3 sequence (DNA): TGTGCCAGCAGTTCGCCGGGTTTCTATGGCTACACCTTC. Translation gives CASSSPGFYGYTF.

On this clonotype: Sequence at one end of the junction differs from germline and may be a read error. CDR3 sequence: CASNLVLRSGGRSSYNEQYF. DNA for the CDR3: TGTGCCAGCAACTTAGTTTTACGCAGCGGGGGCCGTAGCTCCTACAATGAGCAGTACTTC. The chain is built from TRBV7-8 and TRBJ2-1, with 8 bases lining up with TRBD2. The J call may be in error: the DNA end matches TRBJ2-7 better. Germline loops: CDR1 SGHVS, CDR2 FQNEAQ. The CDR3 consists of 20 residues.

The chain combines TRBV6-2 or TRBV6-3 with TRBJ2-2; TRBD2 matches at 7 bases. Trimming removed 0 bases from V and 6 bases from J; junction bases left unmatched: 7. The germline CDR1 and CDR2 sequences are MNHEY and SVGEGT. CDR3 length: 16 residues. The CDR3 nucleotides are TGTGCCAGCAGTTACTCAATCTGGAGCGGGGCCGGGGAGCTGTTTTTT. It translates to CASSYSIWSGAGELFF.

The chain carries TRBV6-5 and TRBJ1-6, with a tentative D call TRBD1 (6 bases). V lost 4 bases and J lost 8, with 12 bases in between. Germline CDR1 reads MNHEY; CDR2 reads SVGAGI. The CDR3 totals 14 residues. This CDR3 reads CASSSRTAYSPLHF. The CDR3 DNA reads as TGTGCCAGCAGTTCGAGGACAGCTTATTCACCCCTCCACTTT.

The chain recombines TRBV5-5 with TRBJ1-3; D remains ambiguous. The germline CDR1 and CDR2 sequences are SGHKS and YYEKEE (reference sequence). The V end lost 6 bases, the J end lost 2 bases, and 15 bases lay between the germline ends. This CDR3 has 15 residues. The CDR3: CASTSFPMAGNTIYF. The CDR3 DNA is TGTGCCAGCACCTCCTTTCCCATGGCTGGAAACACCATATATTTT.

This chain links TRBV6-5 with TRBJ2-3; D is unclear. This CDR3 has 13 amino acids. CDR1 MNHEY and CDR2 SVGAGI come from the germline V gene. With 6 bases removed from V and 3 bases from J, the gap between germline ends came to 10 bases. This CDR3 reads CASRPGWTDTQYF. The CDR3, as DNA: TGTGCCAGCAGGCCGGGTTGGACAGATACGCAGTATTTT.

This chain joins TRBV5-5 and TRBJ2-2; 15 nucleotides agree with TRBD2. Germline values: CDR1 SGHKS, CDR2 YYEKEE (reference sequence). The CDR3 covers 16 residues. J gave up 8 bases and V 2 bases, and 4 bases lay outside the gene matches. The chain's CDR3 is CASSFGTSGGTGELFF. The CDR3 DNA is TGTGCCAGCAGCTTCGGGACTAGCGGGGGGACTGGGGAGCTGTTTTTT.

The J gene is TRBJ2-1, the V gene TRBV4-1; 8 nucleotides align to TRBD1. Per germline, CDR1 MGHRA and CDR2 YSYEKL. This CDR3 spans 16 amino acids. V shed 0 bases, J shed 2 bases, and the junction held 3 bases outside the gene matches. CDR3 nucleotides: TGCGCCAGCAGCCAAGATGACAGGGGTCCCTACAATGAGCAGTTCTTC. Its protein is CASSQDDRGPYNEQFF.

This clonotype was picked up a small number of times. The rearrangement uses TRBV7-6 and TRBJ1-2, with a weak D call TRBD1 (6 bases). The CDR3 runs to 13 residues. The germline V and J ends were trimmed by 5 bases and 8 bases, with 15 bases remaining between them. The V gene's germline CDR1 is SGHVS and CDR2 FNYEAQ. CDR3: CASSLRGQGGYTF. The CDR3 DNA reads as TGTGCCAGCAGCCTTCGGGGGCAGGGAGGCTACACCTTC.

The gene calls are TRBV6-2 or TRBV6-3 and TRBJ2-7; tentatively, D is TRBD2 (6 bases). CDR3 length: 13 amino acids. Between the trimmed V and J ends, which lost 2 bases and 5 bases, there was a span of 10 bases. Germline loops: CDR1 MNHEY, CDR2 SVGEGT. The CDR3 is CASSYTDYHEQYV. CDR3 DNA sequence: TGTGCCAGCAGTTACACGGACTACCACGAGCAGTACGTC.

At least ten counts were recorded for this clonotype. The gene calls are TRBV5-5 and TRBJ1-2; TRBD1 might be the D (5 bases). Trimming cost V 4 bases and J 5 bases, with 12 bases left between them. CDR3 size: 13 residues. Germline V lookup: CDR1 SGHKS, CDR2 YYEKEE (reference sequence). The CDR3 reads CASSPPDSYGYTF. CDR3 nucleotide sequence: TGTGCCAGCAGCCCACCCGACAGTTATGGCTACACCTTC.

This clonotype turned up a few times. This chain uses TRBV20-1 with TRBJ2-1, with 10 positions matching TRBD2. The CDR3 contains 15 residues. Unmatched junction bases numbered 9, after V lost 4 bases and J lost 6 bases. CDR1 is DFQATT, CDR2 SNEGSKA, per germline (reference sequence). The CDR3 reads CSANPPSSGGNEQFF. Here the CDR3 DNA reads TGCAGTGCTAACCCCCCCTCTAGCGGGGGCAATGAGCAGTTCTTC.

This clonotype occurred a few times. The chain joins TRBV15 to TRBJ2-1; 9 bases are shared with TRBD2. Germline CDR1 and CDR2: LNHNV and YYDKDF (reference sequence). The CDR3 has 13 amino acids. J lost 8 bases, V lost 1 base, and 0 bases had no gene match. The CDR3, as DNA: TGTGCCACCAGCAGAGTAGCGGGGGATGAGCAGTTCTTC. Its translation: CATSRVAGDEQFF.

A note on this clonotype: One base away lies a much larger clone, so this may be a sequencing read error. The gene calls are TRBV7-6 and TRBJ2-1; D uncertain. V lost 5 bases, J lost 3 bases, and 14 bases lay in between. Germline V lookup: CDR1 SGHVS, CDR2 FNYEAQ. The CDR3 has 15 residues. Here the CDR3 reads CASSPVWWDYNEQFF. DNA for the CDR3: TGTGCCAGCAGCCCCGTCTGGTGGGACTACAATGAGCAGTTCTTC.

As DNA, the CDR3 is TGTGCCACCCTCCACATCCGGGGTTATGAGCAGTTCTTC. Translated, it gives CATLHIRGYEQFF. V gene TRBV2 combines with J gene TRBJ2-1, with D tentatively TRBD2 (5 bases). The CDR3 spans 13 residues. Germline V CDR1 and CDR2: SNHLY, FYNNEI. V gave up 10 bases and J gave up 8 bases, with 18 bases separating them.

The chain carries TRBV19 and TRBJ2-3, with 14 bases identical to TRBD2. The CDR3 consists of 19 residues. The germline gives CDR1 LNHDA, CDR2 SQIVND (reference sequence). The V and J ends lost 5 bases and 0 bases, in that order; junction bases with no gene match: 10. In DNA form, the CDR3 reads TGTGCCAGTAGTCCCCGACTAGCGGGGGGGCCTCCAAGCACAGATACGCAGTATTTT. Amino acid sequence: CASSPRLAGGPPSTDTQYF.